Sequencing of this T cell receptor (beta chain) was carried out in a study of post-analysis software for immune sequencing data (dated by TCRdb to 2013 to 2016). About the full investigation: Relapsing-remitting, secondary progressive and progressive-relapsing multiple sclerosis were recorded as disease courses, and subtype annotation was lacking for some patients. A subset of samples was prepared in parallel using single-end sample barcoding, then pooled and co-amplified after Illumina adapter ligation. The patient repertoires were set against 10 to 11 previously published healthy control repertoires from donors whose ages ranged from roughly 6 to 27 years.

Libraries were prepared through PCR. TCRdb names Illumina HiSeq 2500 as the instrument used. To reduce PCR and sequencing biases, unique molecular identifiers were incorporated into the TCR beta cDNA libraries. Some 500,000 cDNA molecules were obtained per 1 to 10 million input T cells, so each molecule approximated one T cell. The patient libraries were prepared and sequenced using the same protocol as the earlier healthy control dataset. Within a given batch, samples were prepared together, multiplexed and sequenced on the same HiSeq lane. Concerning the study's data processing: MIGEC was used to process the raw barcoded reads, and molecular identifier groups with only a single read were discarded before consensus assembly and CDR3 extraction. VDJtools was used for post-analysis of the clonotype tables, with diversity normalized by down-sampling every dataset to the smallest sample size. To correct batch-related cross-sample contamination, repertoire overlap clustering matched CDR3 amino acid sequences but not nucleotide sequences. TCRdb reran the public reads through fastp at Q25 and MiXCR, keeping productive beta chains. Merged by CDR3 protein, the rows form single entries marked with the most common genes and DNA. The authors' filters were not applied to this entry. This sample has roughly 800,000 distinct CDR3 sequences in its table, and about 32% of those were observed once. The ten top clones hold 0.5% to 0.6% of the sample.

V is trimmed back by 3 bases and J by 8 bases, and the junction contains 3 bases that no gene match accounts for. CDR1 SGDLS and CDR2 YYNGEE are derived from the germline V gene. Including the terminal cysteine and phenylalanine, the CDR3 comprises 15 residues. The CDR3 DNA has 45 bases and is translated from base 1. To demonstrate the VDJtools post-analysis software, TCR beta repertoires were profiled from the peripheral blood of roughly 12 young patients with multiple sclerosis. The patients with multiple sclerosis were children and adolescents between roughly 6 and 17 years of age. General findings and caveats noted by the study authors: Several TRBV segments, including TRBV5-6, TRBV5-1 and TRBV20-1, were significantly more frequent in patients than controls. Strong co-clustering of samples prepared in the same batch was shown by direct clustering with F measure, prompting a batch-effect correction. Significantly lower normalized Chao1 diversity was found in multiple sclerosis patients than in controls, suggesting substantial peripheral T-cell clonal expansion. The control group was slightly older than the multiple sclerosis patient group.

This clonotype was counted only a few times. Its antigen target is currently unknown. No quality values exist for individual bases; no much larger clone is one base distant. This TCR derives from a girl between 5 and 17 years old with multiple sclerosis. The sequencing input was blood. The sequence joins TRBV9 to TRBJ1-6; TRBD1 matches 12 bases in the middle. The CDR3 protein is CASSGRDRGHSPLHF. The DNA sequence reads TGTGCCAGCAGCGGTAGGGACAGGGGGCATTCACCCCTCCACTTT.